This record looks at one TCR beta chain sequence and its context. Its antigen is not yet known. Base-call qualities are not available, and no considerably larger clone is one nucleotide away. To be included, a participant needed at least one PBMC sample from before ART initiation plus at least two post-ART samples. Every participant with HIV received treatment in the United States of America. Cryopreserved samples of about 0.9-11 million PBMC were thawed and washed before DNA extraction. At the time of the earliest PBMC sample, participants with HIV were aged between about 20 and 54 years. PBMC samples from each participant spanned 1-4 timepoints before ART initiation and 2-8 timepoints after ART initiation, with a median of 7 samples. Serial HIV viral load, CD4+ T-cell count, ART history and demographic data were obtained for every participant. A Qiagen kit on a QIAcube was used to extract genomic DNA from unsorted PBMC, with samples processed in batches of 12.

The record originates from a study of long-term antiretroviral therapy in people with HIV (dated 2022 in TCRdb). Broadly, across the study: Collection of the earliest samples took place about a decade ahead of the 2015 WHO recommendation for immediate ART, at a time when ART was typically delayed until CD4 counts fell. A retrospective serial study tested whether ART initiation and durable HIV suppression were associated with changes in peripheral blood TRB repertoire composition and diversity. A total of around 190 cryopreserved PBMC samples came from 30 or so adults with confirmed HIV infection and were collected serially over a mean of roughly six years (range 1-12). Eleven of the 30 participants with HIV were female. Test extractions of a monoclonal T-cell line alongside about 35 polyclonal samples showed no cross-contamination during QIAcube processing.

The immunoSEQ hsTCRB v3.0 assay was used at survey level resolution to sequence the TRB variable region. The targeted TRB sequencing depth was roughly 40,000-50,000 T-cell genomes per sample. Pooled TRB libraries were sequenced on an Illumina MiSeq with a v3 150-cycle kit. From the authors' description of their analysis: Repertoire analysis was run in R within a reproducible Nextflow workflow that covered QC, data transformation and analysis. LymphoSeq2, an R package for exploring AIRR-Seq data, was used to implement the custom analyses. Several samples that yielded fewer than 5000 total TRB sequences were excluded, so that 150 to 200 HIV repertoires were analyzed. Among the 180 to 200 retained HIV repertoires, roughly 60 were collected before ART initiation and fewer than 150 were collected after ART initiation. Each repertoire was downsampled to 5000 TRB nucleotide sequences, and summary statistics were averaged across 100 downsampling iterations. The analysis kept only TRB sequences whose CDR3 regions were at least seven amino acids long. Two measures captured diversity: a Shannon entropy-derived clonality score and the Gini coefficient. In repertoire networks, the top 5000 CDR3 amino acid sequences were linked whenever an edit distance of one separated two sequences. Antigen specificity groups and MHC restriction were predicted for TRB CDR3 amino acid sequences with GLIPH2. Known CMV, EBV, HIV or tissue antigen associations were flagged by matching CDR3 amino acid sequences against VDJdb and McPAS-TCR. Pre-ART, post-ART and control groups were compared with Wilcoxon signed-rank tests and Holm-Bonferroni correction. This is the immuneACCESS table as TCRdb keeps it, with only in-frame sequences that have V and J called. A part of the clones is gone; compared with another copy, unresolved V genes explain less than half, and the rest is unexplained. Clone size and the V and J calls come from that table; the DNA yielded D and trimming. The table for this sample lists around 20,000 clones; just under 85% of them were counted only once. Jointly, the top ten make up roughly 4% of the sample.

Relative to germline, V is missing 2 bases and J is missing 1 base, with 4 bases of the junction outside any gene match. Sequences MNHNS (CDR1) and SASEGT (CDR2) are obtained from the germline V gene. Spanning cysteine to phenylalanine, the CDR3 consists of 16 amino acids. Only CDR3 DNA remains: 48 bases, in frame from the first base. Here is what the overall study found, with its caveats: Starting ART was linked to a significant rise in TRB diversity, yet even after long-term ART the diversity remained significantly lower than in transplant donor controls. Because pre-ART samples had limited cell numbers, unsorted PBMC were profiled rather than sorted CD4+ and CD8+ T cells. Expanded TRB clones identified before ART initiation dominated the repertoire at all time points, although this dominance fluctuated and declined in many PLHIV after ART. No data were available on ART adherence, viral resistance or therapy changes, limiting inferences about post-ART repertoire changes. Narrower CDR3 length ranges were observed in HIV repertoires than in controls, and an antigen-experienced repertoire with only a slight naive shift after ART was suggested by the network structure. Owing to limited PBMC availability, only the TCR beta chain was sequenced, without alpha chain pairing. Samples dated from 2004 to 2017, and the ART regimens used may be less effective than current ones.

This TCR came from a man younger than 35 with HIV. Recombination joined TRBV6-1 with TRBJ2-3, with 9 bases in between that match TRBD2. Sample: unsorted PBMCs, taken around 4 years after starting antiretroviral therapy. The nucleotide sequence is given as TGTGCCAGCAGTGAAAATAGCGGGGGAGGCACAGATACGCAGTATTTT. Its protein reads: CASSENSGGGTDTQYF.